The 26 T cell receptor beta chains given below trace back to one sample, sequenced in a study of human T cells and chemical hapten exposure. TCRdb re-called the RACE reads through MiXCR, storing one row per CDR3 protein. The sample yields over 300,000 distinct CDR3 sequences, roughly 4.6% seen once. As for time point: pre-sensitization, week 0. Treatment denoted: therapeutic diphenylcyclopropenone sensitization with weekly scalp DPC. Sequenced here: whole blood, sampled in connection with sensitization to the hapten diphenylcyclopropenone (DPC). These receptors were taken from a woman in her forties or fifties with alopecia areata. Some clones in this sample may be carry-over from other donors' samples.

This clonotype was counted ten times or more. The V gene is TRBV29-1, the J gene TRBJ1-2; no clear D gene. The CDR3 runs 14 residues. With 2 bases removed from V and 4 bases from J, the gap between germline ends came to 14 bases. Germline CDR1 and CDR2: SQVTM and ANQGSEA. CDR3 nucleotides: TGCAGCGTTGAAAACCCAGATAACGGCTATGGCTACACCTTC. Residues: CSVENPDNGYGYTF.

At least ten counts were recorded for this clonotype. J is TRBJ2-1 and V is TRBV7-9, with 11 bases aligning to TRBD2. The CDR3 is 15 amino acids. After removal of 1 base from V and 5 bases from J, the junction contained 1 base not matched to a gene. Germline V gives CDR1 SEHNR, CDR2 FQNEAQ (reference sequence). The CDR3 reads CASSLGLAGNNEQFF. In DNA, the CDR3 is TGTGCCAGCAGCTTAGGACTAGCGGGGAACAATGAGCAGTTCTTC.

This clonotype was observed at least ten times. The chain is built from TRBV24-1 and TRBJ2-3, with a tentative D call TRBD1 (6 bases). CDR3 length: 16 residues. Trimming cost V 4 bases and J 0 bases, with 13 bases left between them. Per the germline V gene, CDR1 is KGHDR and CDR2 is SFDVKD. The CDR3 loop reads CATSERQAKSTDTQYF. The CDR3 region has the DNA TGTGCCACCAGTGAAAGACAGGCGAAGAGCACAGATACGCAGTATTTT.

This clonotype has a handful of counts. The chain is built from TRBV10-3 and TRBJ2-6; 9 bases align to TRBD1. CDR1 is ENHRY and CDR2 is SYGVKD in the germline V gene. The CDR3 has 19 residues. Trimming took 2 bases from V and 4 from J; bases not matched to a gene: 12. This CDR3 reads CAISEARTGVASGANVLTF. The CDR3 region has the DNA TGTGCCATCAGTGAGGCCCGGACAGGGGTTGCCTCCGGGGCCAACGTCCTGACTTTC.

This clonotype was observed at least ten times. The chain links TRBV7-9 to TRBJ2-5, with TRBD1 as a possible D gene (5 bases). CDR1 SEHNR and CDR2 FQNEAQ come from the germline V gene (reference sequence). V lost 3 bases to trimming and J lost 1 base, with 9 bases between them. The CDR3 has 14 residues. CDR3 nucleotides: TGTGCCAGCAGCTTCGCAGGGCCCCAAGAGACCCAGTACTTC. Its protein is CASSFAGPQETQYF.

This clonotype showed up many times. V gene TRBV20-1 combines with J gene TRBJ1-5; D uncertain. Germline CDR1 DFQATT, CDR2 SNEGSKA (reference sequence). With 6 bases removed from V and 5 bases from J, the gap between germline ends came to 14 bases. CDR3 length: 13 residues. The CDR3 nucleotides are TGCAGTGCCAGGACCGGTCTCGATCAGCCCCAGCATTTT. Translation: CSARTGLDQPQHF.

This clonotype showed up many times. CDR3 in amino acids: CASRDRGFETQYF. The CDR3 nucleotides are TGTGCCAGCCGGGACAGGGGCTTCGAGACCCAGTACTTC. V is TRBV12-3 or TRBV12-4 and J is TRBJ2-5, with 10 nucleotides matching TRBD1. Trimming removed 8 bases from V and 5 bases from J; junction bases left unmatched: 5. The CDR3 is 13 residues long.

This chain connects TRBV5-1 to TRBJ2-3; 10 bases line up with TRBD2. The ends lost 5 bases at V and 3 bases at J; junction bases unmatched: 9. The CDR3 spans 16 residues. The V gene's germline CDR1 is SGHRS and CDR2 YFSETQ. CDR3 in amino acids: CASSLSTSGVTDTQYF. In nucleotides, the CDR3 is TGCGCCAGCAGTCTCTCCACTAGCGGGGTTACAGATACGCAGTATTTT.

This clonotype was detected ten times or more. The chain joins TRBV20-1 to TRBJ2-7, with D possibly being TRBD2 (6 bases). The CDR3 consists of 14 residues. Germline V gene data show CDR1 as DFQATT and CDR2 as SNEGSKA (reference sequence). V lost 0 bases to trimming and J lost 7 bases, with 16 bases between them. This CDR3 reads CSARDKGGVGEQYF. The CDR3 DNA is TGCAGTGCTAGAGATAAAGGCGGGGTCGGGGAGCAGTACTTC.

In this sample, this clonotype turned up many times. This rearrangement joins TRBV10-1 to TRBJ2-7, with TRBD2 identical over 7 bases. CDR1 and CDR2 from the germline V gene are WNHNN and SYGVQD (reference sequence). The CDR3 loop spans 14 amino acids. V dropped 6 bases and J dropped 3; count of bases not matched to a gene: 8. CDR3 protein: CASSPGRANYEQYF. CDR3 bases: TGCGCCAGCAGCCCGGGGAGGGCTAACTACGAGCAGTACTTC.

The chain couples TRBV6-2 or TRBV6-3 to TRBJ1-1; D is ambiguous. The germline V and J ends were trimmed by 8 bases and 1 base, with 11 bases remaining between them. The germline V gene has CDR1 MNHEY and CDR2 SVGEGT. This CDR3 is built from 13 residues. The DNA of the CDR3 is TGTGCCAGCCTAGGGTCGGAGAACACTGAAGCTTTCTTT. This translates into CASLGSENTEAFF.

This clonotype occurred a few times. This rearrangement joins TRBV28 to TRBJ2-3, with 7 bases aligning to TRBD2. The ends lost 5 bases at V and 1 base at J; junction bases unmatched: 6. Germline CDR1 MDHEN, CDR2 SYDVKM. The CDR3 consists of 15 residues. The CDR3 DNA reads as TGTGCCAGCAGTCCCCTCCTAGCGGGCACAGATACGCAGTATTTT. It encodes CASSPLLAGTDTQYF.

This clonotype was counted between two and nine times. As DNA, the CDR3 is TGTGCCAGCAGCGCCTCAGTCCCGGGCCCCACAGATACGCAGTATTTT. Translation: CASSASVPGPTDTQYF. The chain couples TRBV7-2 to TRBJ2-3; D is uncertain. Germline CDR1 SGHTA, CDR2 FQGNSA. This CDR3 is 16 amino acids long. V lost 5 bases and J lost 2, with 17 bases in between. Full variable domain (remainder filled in from reference TRBV7-2 and TRBJ2-3): GAGVSQSPSNKVTEKGKDVELRCDPISGHTALYWYRQSLGQGLEFLIYFQGNSAPDKSGLPSDRFSAERTGGSVSTLTIQRTQQEDSAVYLCASSASVPGPTDTQYFGPGTRLTVL.

The rearrangement joins TRBV4-1 to TRBJ2-7; TRBD1 matches 8 bases. The CDR3 is 14 residues long. From germline, CDR1 is MGHRA and CDR2 YSYEKL. V shed 3 bases, J shed 6 bases, and the junction held 7 bases outside the gene matches. This chain's CDR3 is CASSHPGQGGEQYF. The CDR3 DNA reads TGCGCCAGCAGCCATCCCGGACAGGGCGGCGAGCAGTACTTC.

This clonotype showed up just a few times. The chain combines TRBV12-3 or TRBV12-4 with TRBJ2-3; 10 positions agree with TRBD1. V shed 7 bases and J 7 bases; nucleotides not matched to a gene: 5. The CDR3 extends over 13 amino acids. This CDR3 is CASTRGQGNTQYF. The CDR3 DNA reads TGTGCCAGCACCAGGGGACAGGGGAATACGCAGTATTTT.

This clonotype was recorded many times. V and J are TRBV5-1 and TRBJ2-3; D may be TRBD2 (6 bases). With 7 bases removed from V and 5 bases from J, the gap between germline ends came to 14 bases. The germline CDR1 and CDR2 sequences are SGHRS and YFSETQ. This CDR3 region has 13 residues. As DNA, the CDR3 is TGCGCCAGCGGGAACCCTAGCGAAGATACGCAGTATTTT. It yields the protein CASGNPSEDTQYF.

This clonotype came up many times. This chain connects TRBV11-2 to TRBJ2-1; 10 bases agree with TRBD2. Germline-derived CDR1 and CDR2 are SGHAT and FQNNGV. V dropped 4 bases and J dropped 10; count of bases not matched to a gene: 16. The CDR3 is 17 residues long. Written as DNA, the CDR3 is TGTGCCAGCAGCTCCAGAGCGGGAGGGCCCTTTAGCGGAGAGCAGTTCTTC. Translating it yields CASSSRAGGPFSGEQFF. Full variable domain (rest looked up from reference TRBV11-2 and TRBJ2-1): EAGVAQSPRYKIIEKRQSVAFWCNPISGHATLYWYQQILGQGPKLLIQFQNNGVVDDSQLPKDRFSAERLKGVDSTLKIQPAKLEDSAVYLCASSSRAGGPFSGEQFFGPGTRLTVL.

This clonotype was recorded at least ten times. J is TRBJ2-1 and V is TRBV6-2 or TRBV6-3, with unresolved D. The V end was cut by 6 bases, the J end by 0 bases, with 12 bases between. This CDR3 has 15 amino acids. Germline loops: CDR1 MNHEY, CDR2 SVGEGT. CDR3 DNA: TGTGCCAGCAGACCGACCGAGAGCTCCTACAATGAGCAGTTCTTC. This sequence encodes CASRPTESSYNEQFF.

The chain has TRBV20-1 and TRBJ2-3; maybe TRBD2 (5 bases). The germline gives CDR1 DFQATT, CDR2 SNEGSKA (reference sequence). Trimming cost V 1 base and J 0 bases, with 11 bases left between them. This CDR3 contains 15 residues. CDR3 DNA sequence: TGCAGTGCTAGAGGGACCGGCGGGAGCACAGATACGCAGTATTTT. Protein: CSARGTGGSTDTQYF.

There are a few counts of this clonotype. The chain is built from TRBV6-5 and TRBJ2-7; TRBD2 matches at 7 bases. In germline, CDR1 is MNHEY, CDR2 SVGAGI. The CDR3 is made up of 12 amino acids. V trimming: 8 bases; J trimming: 0 bases; junction bases outside the gene matches: 1. Here the CDR3 reads CASGGGSYEQYF. CDR3 DNA: TGTGCCAGCGGGGGGGGCTCCTACGAGCAGTACTTC.

Many counts were recorded for this clonotype. This rearrangement joins TRBV6-5 to TRBJ2-1; TRBD1 matches 11 bases. Germline CDR1 MNHEY, CDR2 SVGAGI. The CDR3 is 16 residues long. The J segment lost 7 bases and the V segment lost 5 bases, leaving 10 bases of the junction unmatched. For the CDR3, the DNA is TGTGCCAGCAGTCCCATAGAGGGGACAGGGGGAAATGAGCAGTTCTTC. It specifies CASSPIEGTGGNEQFF.

This chain connects TRBV6-6 to TRBJ2-2; 7 bases map to TRBD1. Germline V gene sequence: CDR1 MNHNY, CDR2 SVGAGI (reference sequence). J was trimmed by 4 bases and V by 5 bases; bases with no gene match: 7. This CDR3 has 15 residues. The CDR3 DNA follows: TGTGCCAGCAGTAACAGGGGATCGATCACCGGGGAGCTGTTTTTT. Translation gives CASSNRGSITGELFF.

Ten or more counts support this clonotype. The rearrangement uses TRBV29-1 and TRBJ2-7; 9 bases are shared with TRBD1. The germline V gene encodes CDR1 SQVTM and CDR2 ANQGSEA. Trimming took 3 bases from V and 5 from J; bases not matched to a gene: 8. The CDR3 runs 14 residues. The CDR3 loop reads CSVDDRGKGDEQYF. In nucleotides, the CDR3 is TGCAGCGTTGATGACAGGGGGAAAGGGGACGAGCAGTACTTC.

This clonotype was counted ten times or more. The rearrangement uses TRBV29-1 and TRBJ1-1; D may be TRBD1 (6 bases). The germline gives CDR1 SQVTM, CDR2 ANQGSEA. The CDR3 sequence is 15 residues long. V lost 6 bases and J lost 0, with 17 bases in between. The CDR3 DNA reads as TGCAGCGTGGTCCCCACAGGGTTTATGAACACTGAAGCTTTCTTT. As protein: CSVVPTGFMNTEAFF.

This clonotype was detected ten times or more. V and J are TRBV24-1 and TRBJ1-2; D perhaps matches TRBD1 (6 bases). V was cut by 4 bases and J by 10 bases, with 12 bases left in between. This CDR3 spans 12 amino acids. Germline lookup yields CDR1 KGHDR and CDR2 SFDVKD. The CDR3 spells CATSEAGQLYTF. The CDR3 nucleotides read TGTGCCACCAGTGAGGCTGGACAGCTCTACACCTTC.

The rearrangement joins TRBV4-2 to TRBJ2-3; D possibly corresponds to TRBD2 (7 bases). Germline assignment: CDR1 LGHNA and CDR2 YNFKEQ. This CDR3 spans 16 amino acids. Trimming shortened V by 1 base and J by 6 bases, and 17 bases separated the two germline ends. The CDR3 nucleotides read TGTGCCAGCAGCCAAGTTAGAGGCGGGGGCGATGATACGCAGTATTTT. It specifies CASSQVRGGGDDTQYF.